Listed below are T cell receptor beta chains from one sample, sequenced in a study of T cells in narcolepsy. Produced via immunoSEQ multiplex PCR; TCRdb's table is partial and in-frame only. The table lists fewer than 40,000 clones, more than 75% of them singletons, with about 2.3% in the top ten. The sequencing sample was made of memory (CD45RA-) CD4+ T cells from blood. These receptors were taken from a human donor in good health. Each CDR3 is given with its conserved first and last residue. D genes are given only for firm matches. For some rows the clone size is stated as once, few or many, or as a class when expanded; others skip it.

v_gene,j_gene,abundance,d_gene,CDR3nt,CDR3aa
TRBV11-2,TRBJ1-4,.,.,TGTGCCAGCCAGCGGGCAACTAATGAAAAACTGTTTTTT,CASQRATNEKLFF
TRBV6-5,TRBJ2-7,.,.,TGTGCCAGCAGTCAACCGGGACGGGATGACGAGCAGTACTTC,CASSQPGRDDEQYF
TRBV6-1,TRBJ2-5,few,TRBD2,TGTGCCAGCAGTGGACTAGCGGGGGGGCCAGAGACCCAGTACTTC,CASSGLAGGPETQYF
TRBV25-1,TRBJ1-6,.,.,TGTGCCAGCAGTGAAGGTGTGACGCTACCTTCGACACCCCTCCACTTT,CASSEGVTLPSTPLHF
TRBV5-1,TRBJ2-3,.,.,TGCGCCAGCAGCTTAAGGAGTATGGGTCCAGATACGCAGTATTTT,CASSLRSMGPDTQYF
TRBV7-2,TRBJ2-4,.,.,TGTGCCAGCAGCCTCCAAAGCGGGCCGCTCAGCATTCAGTACTTC,CASSLQSGPLSIQYF
TRBV7-9,TRBJ1-2,.,TRBD1,TGTGCCAGCAGCCTCGGACAGGGGTATGGCTACACCTTC,CASSLGQGYGYTF
TRBV7-2,TRBJ2-5,.,TRBD2,TGTGCCAGCAGCTTAACTAGCGGGGTACGGGAGGCCCAGTACTTC,CASSLTSGVREAQYF
TRBV4-1,TRBJ2-7,.,TRBD1,TGCGCCAGCAGCCAAGATGGGACAGAACTCTACGAGCAGTACTTC,CASSQDGTELYEQYF
TRBV27,TRBJ2-7,.,.,TGTGCCAGCAGTTATAAAGGTCTCACCTACGAGCAGTACTTC,CASSYKGLTYEQYF
TRBV19,TRBJ1-1,.,.,TGTGCCAGTATTGTCTCAGGTCGGGCTTTCTTT,CASIVSGRAFF
TRBV29-1,TRBJ1-1,.,TRBD1,TGCAGCGCCATAGACAGGGAAAAAGCTTTCTTT,CSAIDREKAFF
TRBV6-1,TRBJ2-7,.,.,TGTGCCAGCAGTCCCAGGGGGGGCAGGCGGTACGAGCAGTACTTC,CASSPRGGRRYEQYF
TRBV1,TRBJ2-7,.,.,TGCACCAGCAGCCAACCTGGGACGAGCTCCTACGAGCAGTACTTC,CTSSQPGTSSYEQYF
TRBV6-1,TRBJ1-5,once,.,TGTGCCAGCAGTGAAGCGCAGGGACGGTATCCCCAGCATTTT,CASSEAQGRYPQHF
TRBV7-3,TRBJ1-1,.,TRBD1,TGTGCCAGCAGCCCCCGACAGGGAGCGAACACTGAAGCTTTCTTT,CASSPRQGANTEAFF
TRBV5-6,TRBJ2-3,once,TRBD2,TGTGCCAGCAGCTCAGAAGCGGGGGGTACAGATACGCAGTATTTT,CASSSEAGGTDTQYF
TRBV11-2,TRBJ2-1,.,.,TGTGCCAGCAGCCAGCGGCTCCTCTATGAGCAGTTCTTC,CASSQRLLYEQFF
TRBV5-1,TRBJ2-7,.,.,TGCGCCAGCAGCTTGTCCGGGTTGAATTACGAGCAGTACTTC,CASSLSGLNYEQYF
TRBV11-3,TRBJ2-1,.,.,TGTGCCAGCAGCTTTAAGGGTAGCTCCTATAATGAGCAGTTCTTC,CASSFKGSSYNEQFF
TRBV7-6,TRBJ2-1,.,.,TGTGCCAGCAGCTTAGAAGCTGGACAGCTTTTCCAGTTCTTC,CASSLEAGQLFQFF
TRBV2,TRBJ1-6,.,TRBD1,TGTGCCAGCGTAGTAGGGACAGCGTATAATTCACCCCTCCACTTT,CASVVGTAYNSPLHF
TRBV7-4,TRBJ1-2,once,.,TGTGCCAGCAGCTTTATTTGTTCAACTCGAAAGGCCTATGGCTACACCTTC,CASSFICSTRKAYGYTF
TRBV9,TRBJ2-1,.,.,TGTGCCAGCAGCCCCTCAGGTGTTTCCTACAATGAGCAGTTCTTC,CASSPSGVSYNEQFF